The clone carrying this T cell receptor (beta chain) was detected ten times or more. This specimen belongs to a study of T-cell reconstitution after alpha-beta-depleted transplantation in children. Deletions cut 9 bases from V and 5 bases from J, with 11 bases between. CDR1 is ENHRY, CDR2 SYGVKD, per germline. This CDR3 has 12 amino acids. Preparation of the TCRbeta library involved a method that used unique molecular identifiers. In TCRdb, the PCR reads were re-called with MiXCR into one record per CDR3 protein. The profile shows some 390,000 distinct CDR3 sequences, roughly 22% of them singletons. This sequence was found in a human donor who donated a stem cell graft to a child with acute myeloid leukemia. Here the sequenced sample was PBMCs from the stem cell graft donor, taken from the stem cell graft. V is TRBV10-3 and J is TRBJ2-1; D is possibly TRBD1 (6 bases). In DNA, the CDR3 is TGTGCCATACAGGGACCAGACAATGAGCAGTTCTTC. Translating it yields CAIQGPDNEQFF.